This T cell receptor (beta chain) stems from a study of T cells in Graves' hyperthyroidism and ophthalmopathy (dated by TCRdb to the late 2010s). Study-wide context: Peripheral blood samples were taken at the time of initial diagnosis, prior to any treatment. To identify TCR V-J signatures that set the groups apart, the researchers used a discovery cohort of more than 95 patients, made up of under 45 with Graves' ophthalmopathy and some 56 with stable Graves' hyperthyroidism. Whether ophthalmopathy could be predicted prospectively was tested in an independent validation cohort made up of 18 to 20 hyperthyroidism patients plus 17 patients who later progressed to ophthalmopathy. For training and testing, the 95 to 100 patients in the discovery cohort were randomly divided in a 7:3 ratio. Thyroid tissue and blood T-cell repertoires from six Graves' hyperthyroidism patients were also compared in the study. Once sampling was done, hyperthyroidism patients were given methimazole at a starting dose of 30 mg daily, whereas ophthalmopathy patients were given high-dose intravenous methylprednisolone. According to the paper, TCR Vbeta CDR3 sequencing was carried out on approximately 140 peripheral blood samples, which came from 40 to 45 ophthalmopathy, 70 to 80 hyperthyroidism and around 17 progressor patients.

Here V drops 7 bases and J drops 8 bases, and the junction holds 21 bases not matched to any gene. The CDR3 measures 18 amino acids from cysteine to phenylalanine. Solely the CDR3 DNA is kept, with 54 bases framed from the first base. Concerning this clonotype: Its antigen has not been determined. No base quality values were provided; no much bigger clone lies one nucleotide off.

Hyperthyroidism patients were aged 18 to 65 years and newly diagnosed, with disease duration of less than 2 months. Patients with uncontrolled infections, other autoimmune diseases, pregnancy or lactation were excluded. Clinical symptoms, serum thyroxine and TRAb, thyroid ultrasound, and orbital computed tomography formed the basis for the diagnoses. Blood from progressor patients was collected at the time of first diagnosis with hyperthyroidism, before any ophthalmopathy symptoms had appeared. Ficoll-Paque density gradient centrifugation was used to isolate PBMCs from approximately 11 ml of fresh peripheral blood. Progressor patients were first diagnosed with Graves' hyperthyroidism and then developed ophthalmopathy during follow-up. Total RNA was extracted using Trizol reagent, and RNA quality was assessed on an Agilent 2100 Bioanalyzer. Study-wide findings and limitations: Sample size was not statistically predetermined, and blinding of investigators to group allocation was not performed. A model built on a 13 V-J signature distinguished ophthalmopathy from stable hyperthyroidism, reaching 85% to 90% sensitivity and around 81% specificity in cross-validation and 80%/75% in testing. Most expanded thyroid clonotypes (frequency above 0.001) were also found in blood, which suggests that blood repertoires may mirror thyroid immune responses. In validation, progression to ophthalmopathy was predicted by the model with 70% to 71% sensitivity and roughly 76% specificity, a median of around 6.5 months before onset.

Amplification of TCR beta CDR3 regions was carried out from RNA transcripts. The TCR CDR3 was subjected to a first round of RT-PCR using the HTBI primer set and the Qiagen OneStep RT-PCR kit. Libraries were constructed in a second round of multiplex PCR, after which size selection and purification were performed. Libraries were sequenced paired-end with 100 bp reads on an Illumina HiSeq2000. Per the source publication's procedure: SOAPnuke was used to process the raw data, throwing out any read that contained adapters or uncalled bases, had a mean Phred below 15, or lacked an exact constant-primer or identifier match. High-quality paired reads were merged with COPE v1.2.5, and unique nucleotide sequences were defined as clonotypes. MiTCR v1.1 was used to align clonotypes to the IMGT TRBV, TRBD and TRBJ reference segments. The analysis was restricted to V-J combinations with a frequency above 0.0001, which together covered just over 98% of the repertoires. A TCS score was defined as the ratio of F50 (clonal expansion) to E x V (chaos), with BLOSUM62-based TCRdist applied between CDR3 peptides within each V-J. Welch's t-statistics and random forest reduced 500 to 550 V-J features to 13, which were used in a naive Bayes classifier (R e1071). The raw public data were reprocessed by TCRdb itself: fastp quality trimming at Q25, MiXCR clonotype calling, in-frame beta chains only. Rows with a matching CDR3 protein are joined into one entry that keeps the most common DNA and genes. TCRdb assigned the V and J calls; the authors' analysis was not used. The sample table records around 300,000 distinct CDR3 sequences; over 12% of these occur just once. Together, the top ten hold roughly 31% of the sample.

This receptor chain uses TRBV6-7 and TRBJ2-1, with 9 middle bases fitting TRBD1. TRBV6-7 is known as an ORF, though its function is uncertain. The sequenced sample was blood. The clonotype comes from a woman aged 45-65 years with Graves' hyperthyroidism that later progressed to Graves' ophthalmopathy. The DNA sequence follows: TGTGCCAGCAATGTCCCGGGACAGGGTCCTATTAGTGAGGATGAGCAGTTCTTC. Its product reads: CASNVPGQGPISEDEQFF.